The T cell receptor beta chain described here comes from a study of Graves' ophthalmopathy and Graves' hyperthyroidism. Many counts were recorded for this clonotype. Amplified TCR beta CDR3 regions were obtained using RNA transcripts as template. In the first round, RT-PCR was carried out with HTBI primers, and a multiplex PCR formed the second round. From the multiplex PCR reads, TCRdb called clonotypes with MiXCR, one entry per CDR3 protein. The profile covers around 1,000,000 distinct CDR3 sequences, with about 38% appearing a single time and approximately 10% taken by the ten largest. Trimming left V 3 bases short and J 1 base short, with 6 bases between. CDR1 SQVTM and CDR2 ANQGSEA come from the germline V gene. The length of the CDR3 is 12 residues.

The material sequenced was peripheral blood or thyroid tissue (not recorded which). The chain joins TRBV29-1 to TRBJ1-2; D is unresolved. This TCR derives from an adult man with Graves' hyperthyroidism. The CDR3 here is CSVETDNYGYTF. CDR3 coding DNA: TGCAGCGTTGAGACTGATAACTATGGCTACACCTTC. The variable domain in full, completed from reference TRBV29-1 and TRBJ1-2, reads SAVISQKPSRDICQRGTSLTIQCQVDSQVTMMFWYRQQPGQSLTLIATANQGSEATYESGFVIDKFPISRPNLTFSTLTVSNMSPEDSSIYLCSVETDNYGYTFGSGTRLTVV.